Listed here are 3 T cell receptor beta chains from one sample, sequenced in a study of T-cell reconstitution after alpha-beta-depleted transplantation in children. Molecular barcoding with unique molecular identifiers was used for the TCRbeta library. MiXCR was run by TCRdb on the PCR reads, yielding one entry per CDR3 protein. The sample gives around 240,000 distinct CDR3 sequences, 7.5% to 9.5% of which show up once; 6.3% is in the top ten. The specimen was PBMCs, mostly from graft donor cells, collected 180 days after TCRalphabeta/CD19-depleted stem cell transplant. These receptors all stem from a male patient under 18 who had a stem cell transplant for acute lymphoblastic leukemia, so the T cells may come from the graft donor.

About this clonotype: Being one base from a much bigger clone, this may be a read error. V usage is TRBV6-5 and J usage is TRBJ2-7, with D hard to call. The CDR3 is 14 residues long. Trimming cost V 5 bases and J 0 bases, with 11 bases left between them. Per the germline V gene, CDR1 is MNHEY and CDR2 is SVGAGI. The CDR3 region is CASSHVLSSYEQYF. CDR3 in DNA: TGTGCCAGCAGTCACGTCCTTAGCTCCTACGAGCAGTACTTC.

This clonotype was counted many times. The chain recombines TRBV5-1 with TRBJ1-2; 12 nucleotides line up with TRBD1. V shed 3 bases and J 7 bases; nucleotides not matched to a gene: 10. Looked up from germline, CDR1 is SGHRS and CDR2 is YFSETQ. This CDR3 spans 16 amino acids. CDR3 loop: CASSSSLGTGGFGYTF. CDR3 DNA: TGCGCCAGCAGCTCCTCCCTTGGGACAGGGGGCTTTGGCTACACCTTC.

This clonotype was counted only a few times. The rearrangement joins TRBV5-6 to TRBJ2-2; no reliable D call. CDR1 is SGHDT and CDR2 is YYEEEE in the germline V gene. The CDR3 consists of 16 residues. V gave up 0 bases and J gave up 1 base, with 10 bases separating them. Written as DNA, the CDR3 is TGTGCCAGCAGCTTGGCCCTTCGGTTGAACACCGGGGAGCTGTTTTTT. It specifies CASSLALRLNTGELFF. The whole variable domain, remainder taken from reference TRBV5-6 and TRBJ2-2, is DAGVTQSPTHLIKTRGQQVTLRCSPKSGHDTVSWYQQALGQGPQFIFQYYEEEERQRGNFPDRFSGHQFPNYSSELNVNALLLGDSALYLCASSLALRLNTGELFFGEGSRLTVL.